This T cell receptor beta chain originates from a study of neurological immune-mediated disorders (dated by TCRdb to between 2018 and 2021). For the wider study: Among the roughly 34 multiple sclerosis patients, relapsing-remitting MS was present in some 30 and secondary progressive MS was present in 3. The cohort comprised roughly 65 subjects: around 15 HAM/TSP patients, 34 multiple sclerosis patients and some 20 healthy controls. The roughly 100 TCR-beta libraries covered PBMC samples along with longitudinal samples, technical triplicates, and paired sorted CD4+ and CD8+ T-cell subsets. Using UMI-based sequencing, the study compared peripheral blood TCR-beta repertoires from patients with HTLV-I-associated myelopathy (HAM/TSP), patients with multiple sclerosis, and healthy controls.

cDNA was synthesized by template-switch 5'RACE using a primer with a 10-nucleotide random unique molecular identifier that tagged each TCR transcript. Each sequencing run produced over 160 million TCR-beta sequences covering 15-18 subjects. The RNeasy kit was used for extraction of total RNA. Using the KAPA Real-time Library Amplification kit, TCR-beta VDJ regions were amplified with primers for the TCR constant region and the 5'RACE anchor. Sample indexes and Illumina adaptors were added in a first PCR, and a second PCR then increased library yield. After Ampure bead purification, the TCR product of roughly 650 bp was size-selected on a 2% E-gel SizeSelection system. Before pooling, libraries had their quality checked on a Bioanalyzer, their concentration measured with Qubit, and their quantity determined with the Kapa Library Quantification kit. An Illumina HiSeq 2500 sequenced the libraries paired-end 2 x 150 bp. To increase sequence diversity, about 24-32% phiX was spiked into each library pool. The published analysis was carried out like this. The UMI-based MiGEC pipeline processed quality-filtered reads and removed over 80% of raw TCR sequences during error correction. VDJ genes were aligned to IMGT germline references, and each clonotype was defined by a unique CDR3 amino acid sequence together with V-J genes. VDJtools evaluated clonal expansion, Shannon diversity and CDR3 relatedness (CalcPairwiseDistances, ClusterSamples); CLCbio workbench built phylogenetic trees. Using coefficient-of-variation modelling across technical triplicates, the study counted a clone as expanded if it had at least 8 unique UMIs. Starting from the raw public reads, TCRdb applied fastp trimming at Q25, assembled clones with MiXCR and retained in-frame beta chains. Rows with one shared CDR3 protein collapse into an entry with the most common genes and DNA. The V and J calls, along with clone size, are taken from TCRdb and not from the paper's own processing. The sample has approximately 82,000 distinct CDR3 sequences on record, just over 2.5% of them singletons. Of the sample, about 1% falls within the top ten clones.

Unsorted PBMC libraries were generated from 2 million PBMCs stored in RNAlater at -80 °C until RNA extraction. Multiple sclerosis patients were enrolled in a US clinical protocol evaluating disease progression by magnetic resonance imaging. PBMCs were separated from peripheral blood using Ficoll-Hypaque density gradient centrifugation and then cryopreserved in liquid nitrogen. What the study reported, not specific to this receptor: No identical CDR3 amino acid sequences were shared among expanded clones across subjects, suggesting private TCR-beta repertoires in all groups. The highest TCR clonal expansion was observed in HAM/TSP patients, whereas the lowest was observed in MS patients, even when compared with healthy controls. The MS cluster showed no association with clinical or MRI features, and the authors stated that larger cohorts are needed. In phylogenetic analysis, the repertoires of 18 of 34 MS patients grouped into a cluster of related CDR3 sequences, which suggests a possible signature at the repertoire level.

This clonotype was seen repeatedly, ten times or more. The antigen it recognizes is unknown. No quality values exist for individual bases; no much larger clone is one base distant. CDR1 and CDR2, looked up from the germline V gene, are SGHDT and YYEEEE. Counted from cysteine to phenylalanine, this CDR3 has 14 amino acids. Only the CDR3 DNA stays, 42 bases, in frame from base 1. V lost 5 bases and J lost 2 bases; the stretch between them is 8 bases long. The sequence was obtained from a young woman with multiple sclerosis. The rearrangement joined TRBV5-6 to TRBJ2-6; the D gene is not confidently resolved. The specimen was PBMCs. The DNA sequence follows: TGTGCCAGCAGTTCCGCCGCTGGGGCCAACGTCCTGACTTTC. This gives the protein CASSSAAGANVLTF. This CDR3, with the reference TRBV5-6 and TRBJ2-6 proteins standing in past its ends, gives the full variable domain DAGVTQSPTHLIKTRGQQVTLRCSPKSGHDTVSWYQQALGQGPQFIFQYYEEEERQRGNFPDRFSGHQFPNYSSELNVNALLLGDSALYLCASSSAAGANVLTFGAGSRLTVL.